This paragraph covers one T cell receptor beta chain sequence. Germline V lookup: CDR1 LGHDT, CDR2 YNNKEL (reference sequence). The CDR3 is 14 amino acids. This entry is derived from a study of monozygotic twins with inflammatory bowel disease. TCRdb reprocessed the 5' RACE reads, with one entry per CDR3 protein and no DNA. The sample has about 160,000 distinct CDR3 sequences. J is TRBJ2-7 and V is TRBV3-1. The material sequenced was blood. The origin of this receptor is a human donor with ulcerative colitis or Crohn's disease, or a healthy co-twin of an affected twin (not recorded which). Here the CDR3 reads CASSQGVPSYEQYF.